This T cell receptor (beta chain) stems from a study of cytomegalovirus exposure and HLA in healthy donors. There are 15 residues in the CDR3. V lost 6 bases, J lost 0 bases, and 7 bases stayed unmatched. Germline V CDR1 and CDR2: KGHSH, LQKENI. The study ran its PCR with 60 Vbeta and 13 Jbeta primers. The protocol was immunoSEQ multiplex PCR, while the TCRdb copy is restricted to in-frame clones and leaves out a portion. Of some 120,000 clones in the sample, approximately 77% are singletons; the top ten hold 1.8%. The chain is built from TRBV18 and TRBJ1-1, with 7 bases that match TRBD1. Sequencing was done on a sample of PBMCs. The sequence derives from a man aged 18-30 years in good health and CMV-seronegative. As DNA, the CDR3 is TGTGCCAGCTCCCCCGGGACAGCCCTGAACACTGAAGCTTTCTTT. Translated: CASSPGTALNTEAFF.